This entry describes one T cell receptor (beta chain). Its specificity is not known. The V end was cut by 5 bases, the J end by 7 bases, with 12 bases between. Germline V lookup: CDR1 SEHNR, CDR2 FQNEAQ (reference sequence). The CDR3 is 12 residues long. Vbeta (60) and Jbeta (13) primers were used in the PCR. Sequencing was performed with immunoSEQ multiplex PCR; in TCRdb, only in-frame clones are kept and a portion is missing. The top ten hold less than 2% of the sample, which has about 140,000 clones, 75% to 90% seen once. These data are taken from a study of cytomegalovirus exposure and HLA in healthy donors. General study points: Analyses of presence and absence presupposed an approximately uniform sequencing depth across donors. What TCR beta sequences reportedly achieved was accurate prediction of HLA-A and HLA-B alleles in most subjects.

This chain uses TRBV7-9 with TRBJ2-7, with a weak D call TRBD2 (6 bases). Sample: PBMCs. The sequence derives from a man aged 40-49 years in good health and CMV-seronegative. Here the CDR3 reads CASSPLAREQYF. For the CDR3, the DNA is TGTGCCAGCAGCCCTCTAGCGCGGGAGCAGTACTTC.